This T cell receptor beta chain stems from a study of T cell changes during pregnancy in multiple sclerosis. The junction had 3 bases not matched to a gene; V was cut back by 0 bases and J by 7 bases. Germline V gene data show CDR1 as SGDLS and CDR2 as YYNGEE. The CDR3 runs to 14 residues. This table comes from immunoSEQ multiplex PCR, and its TCRdb copy is limited to in-frame clones, with some not included. Among roughly 72,000 clones listed, roughly 92% were seen once. The rearrangement joins TRBV9 to TRBJ2-4, with TRBD1 matching 8 bases. The receptor's source is a female donor with multiple sclerosis, enrolled in a pregnancy study. This material consisted of CD4+ T cells from peripheral blood mononuclear cells, taken before pregnancy. CDR3 DNA: TGTGCCAGCAGCGTAGCAGGGGGCTGGAACATTCAGTACTTC. Translating gives CASSVAGGWNIQYF.